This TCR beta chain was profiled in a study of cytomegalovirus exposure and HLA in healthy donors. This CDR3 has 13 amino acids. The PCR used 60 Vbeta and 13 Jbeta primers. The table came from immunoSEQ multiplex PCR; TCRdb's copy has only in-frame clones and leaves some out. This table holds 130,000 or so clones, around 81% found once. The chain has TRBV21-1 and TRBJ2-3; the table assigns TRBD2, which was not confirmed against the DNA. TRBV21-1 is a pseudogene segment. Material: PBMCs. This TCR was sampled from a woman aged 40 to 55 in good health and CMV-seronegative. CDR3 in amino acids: CASIPDSADTQYF. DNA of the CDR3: TGTGCCAGCATCCCGGACTCAGCAGATACGCAGTATTTT.